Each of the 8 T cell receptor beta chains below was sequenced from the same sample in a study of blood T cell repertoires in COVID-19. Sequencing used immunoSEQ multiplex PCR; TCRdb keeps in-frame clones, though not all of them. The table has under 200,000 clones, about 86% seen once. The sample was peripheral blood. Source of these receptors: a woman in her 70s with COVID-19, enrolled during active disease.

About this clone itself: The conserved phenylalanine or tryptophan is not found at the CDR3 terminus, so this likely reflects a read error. In DNA form, the CDR3 reads TGCGCCAGCAGCACACAGGGACAGGGAGGAGGCGAGCAGTACCTC. Amino acids: CASSTQGQGGGEQYL. V and J are TRBV5-1 and TRBJ2-7; the match to TRBD1 covers 9 bases. Germline loops: CDR1 SGHRS, CDR2 YFSETQ. V lost 4 bases, J lost 6 bases, and 11 bases stayed unmatched. The CDR3 runs 15 residues.

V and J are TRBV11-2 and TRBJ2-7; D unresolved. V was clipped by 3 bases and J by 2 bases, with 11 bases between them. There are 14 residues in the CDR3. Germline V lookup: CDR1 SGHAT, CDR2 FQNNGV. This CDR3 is CASSFELLPYEQYF. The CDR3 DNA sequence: TGTGCCAGCAGCTTTGAACTCCTACCCTACGAGCAGTACTTC.

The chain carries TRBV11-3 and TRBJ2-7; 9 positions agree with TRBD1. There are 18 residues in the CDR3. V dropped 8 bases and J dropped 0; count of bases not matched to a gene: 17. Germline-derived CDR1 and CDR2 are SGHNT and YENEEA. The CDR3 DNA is TGTGCCAGCTTAAGGCGGGACAGGGAATTAATTCGCTCCTACGAGCAGTACTTC. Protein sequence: CASLRRDRELIRSYEQYF.

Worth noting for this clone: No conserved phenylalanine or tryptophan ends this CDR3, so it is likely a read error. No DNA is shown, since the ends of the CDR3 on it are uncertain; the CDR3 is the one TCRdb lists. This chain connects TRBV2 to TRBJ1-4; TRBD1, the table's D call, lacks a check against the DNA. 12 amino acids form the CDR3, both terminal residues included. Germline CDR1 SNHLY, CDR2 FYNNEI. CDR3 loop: CASMVGAAVPVC.

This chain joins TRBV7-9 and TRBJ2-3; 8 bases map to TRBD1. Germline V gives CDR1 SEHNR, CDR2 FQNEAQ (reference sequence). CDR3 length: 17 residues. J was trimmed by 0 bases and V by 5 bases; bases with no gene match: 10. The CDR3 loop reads CASSPGQGDASTDTQYF. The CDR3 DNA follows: TGTGCCAGCAGCCCTGGACAGGGCGATGCTAGCACAGATACGCAGTATTTT.

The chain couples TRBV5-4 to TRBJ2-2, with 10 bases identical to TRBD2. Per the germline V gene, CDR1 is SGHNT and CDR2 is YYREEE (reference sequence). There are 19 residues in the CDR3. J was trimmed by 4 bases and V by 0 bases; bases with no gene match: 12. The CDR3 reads CASSLAAGSSGGATGELFF. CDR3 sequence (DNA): TGTGCCAGCAGCTTGGCCGCCGGTTCGAGCGGGGGGGCCACCGGGGAGCTGTTTTTT.

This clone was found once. CDR3 sequence: CASSPRRLRMETQYF. CDR3 coding DNA: TGTGCCAGCAGCCCGCGGAGACTAAGGATGGAGACCCAGTACTTC. The chain has TRBV7-9 and TRBJ2-5, with D possibly matching TRBD2 (5 bases). This CDR3 region has 15 residues. The germline V gene encodes CDR1 SEHNR and CDR2 FQNEAQ (reference sequence). Trimming pared 5 bases from V and 5 bases from J, leaving 18 bases between.

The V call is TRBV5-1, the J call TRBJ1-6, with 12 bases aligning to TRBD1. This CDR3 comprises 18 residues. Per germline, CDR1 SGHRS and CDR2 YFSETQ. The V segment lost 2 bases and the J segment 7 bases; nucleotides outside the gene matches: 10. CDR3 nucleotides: TGCGCCAGCAGCTTAGCCGGGGGACAGGGGGCACGAAATTCACCCCTCCACTTT. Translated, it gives CASSLAGGQGARNSPLHF. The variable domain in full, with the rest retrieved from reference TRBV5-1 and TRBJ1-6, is KAGVTQTPRYLIKTRGQQVTLSCSPISGHRSVSWYQQTPGQGLQFLFEYFSETQRNKGNFPGRFSGRQFSNSRSEMNVSTLELGDSALYLCASSLAGGQGARNSPLHFGNGTRLTVT.